The 6 T cell receptor beta chains given below trace back to one sample, sequenced in a study of control samples from healthy donors and cancer patients. The method was immunoSEQ multiplex PCR; TCRdb's version includes in-frame clones alone and lacks a portion of them. This sample has about 89,000 clones, with approximately 87% found just once. The sample taken for sequencing was blood. Receptor source: a woman aged 35 to 49 in good health.

This clone appeared a few times. The CDR3 DNA sequence: TGCAGCGTTGATCAGAGTCGAACTGAAGCTTTCTTT. Its translation: CSVDQSRTEAFF. The rearrangement joins TRBV29-1 to TRBJ1-1; D remains unclear. CDR1 is SQVTM, CDR2 ANQGSEA, per germline. V shed 3 bases and J shed 5 bases, with 10 bases lying between them. The CDR3 totals 12 residues.

This chain links TRBV7-2 with TRBJ2-7; 11 nucleotides line up with TRBD2. The trim removed 5 bases at V and 3 bases at J, leaving 3 bases unmatched. Per germline, CDR1 SGHTA and CDR2 FQGNSA. The CDR3 is made up of 14 amino acids. DNA of the CDR3: TGTGCCAGCAGCACAACTAGCGGGGGCTACGAGCAGTACTTC. Encoded protein: CASSTTSGGYEQYF.

The chain has TRBV6-5 and TRBJ2-2, with 9 bases lining up with TRBD2. The CDR3 is made up of 16 amino acids. V lost 2 bases, J lost 7 bases, and 8 bases stayed unmatched. Germline V gene sequence: CDR1 MNHEY, CDR2 SVGAGI. This CDR3 reads CASSYIGAGGDGELFF. CDR3 bases: TGTGCCAGCAGTTACATTGGAGCGGGGGGCGACGGGGAGCTGTTTTTT.

CDR3 DNA: TGCGCCAGCAGTTTACTAGCGGGGGTCCCTAATGAGCAGTTCTTC. Amino acid sequence: CASSLLAGVPNEQFF. The gene calls are TRBV10-2 and TRBJ2-1; 11 bases line up with TRBD2. CDR1 and CDR2 from the germline V gene are WSHSY and SAAADI. The CDR3 length is 15 residues. V shed 5 bases and J 7 bases; nucleotides not matched to a gene: 7.

This clone came up a few times. The chain has TRBV5-4 and TRBJ2-3; a weak D match, TRBD1 (5 bases). Germline values: CDR1 SGHNT, CDR2 YYREEE (reference sequence). Trimming took 6 bases from V and 3 from J, leaving 17 bases between them. CDR3 size: 15 residues. For the CDR3, the DNA is TGTGCCAGCACCGTTGACAGCCAAAGAACAGATACGCAGTATTTT. Its protein product is CASTVDSQRTDTQYF. The complete variable domain, with remaining parts taken from reference TRBV5-4 and TRBJ2-3, reads ETGVTQSPTHLIKTRGQQVTLRCSSQSGHNTVSWYQQALGQGPQFIFQYYREEENGRGNFPPRFSGLQFPNYSSELNVNALELDDSALYLCASTVDSQRTDTQYFGPGTRLTVL.

Comments on this clone: This specimen includes other DNA sequences encoding the same CDR3. The chain couples TRBV5-4 to TRBJ2-3; TRBD2 matches 10 bases. V lost 4 bases, J lost 4 bases, and 9 bases stayed unmatched. Germline V gene data show CDR1 as SGHNT and CDR2 as YYREEE (reference sequence). The CDR3 is 16 residues long. CDR3 in amino acids: CASSEMLAGASDTQYF. DNA of the CDR3: TGTGCCAGCAGCGAAATGCTAGCGGGGGCCTCAGATACGCAGTATTTT.